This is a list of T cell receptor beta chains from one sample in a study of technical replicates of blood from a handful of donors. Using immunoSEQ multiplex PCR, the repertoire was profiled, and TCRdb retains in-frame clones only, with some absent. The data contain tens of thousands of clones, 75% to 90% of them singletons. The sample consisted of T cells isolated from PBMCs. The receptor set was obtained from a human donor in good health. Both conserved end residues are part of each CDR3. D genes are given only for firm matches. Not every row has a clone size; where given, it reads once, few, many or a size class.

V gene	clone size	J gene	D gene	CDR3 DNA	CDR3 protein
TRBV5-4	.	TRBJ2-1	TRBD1	TGTGCCAGCAGCTTGTTTCCGGACAGGGTATCCTACAATGAGCAGTTCTTC	CASSLFPDRVSYNEQFF
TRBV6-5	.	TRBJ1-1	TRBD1	TGTGCCAGCAGCTGGGACAGGGCTTTTGAAGCTTTCTTT	CASSWDRAFEAFF
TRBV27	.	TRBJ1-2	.	TGTGCCAGCAGTTCCTACTCTGGACAGATTAACTATGGCTACACCTTC	CASSSYSGQINYGYTF
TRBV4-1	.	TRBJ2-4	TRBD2	TGCGCCAGCAGCCAAGGACTAGCGGGAGGACGAGCCAAAAACATTCAGTACTTC	CASSQGLAGGRAKNIQYF
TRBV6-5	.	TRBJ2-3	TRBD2	TGTGCCAGCACCGTCGGGAGGGCCGCAGATACGCAGTATTTT	CASTVGRAADTQYF
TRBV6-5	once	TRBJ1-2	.	TGTGCCAGCAGTTATGGGGGGGGGCCTAACTATGGCTACACCTTC	CASSYGGGPNYGYTF
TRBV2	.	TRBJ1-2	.	TGTGCCAGCAATCTTCTGGCAGGGGATTCGAATGGCTACACCTTC	CASNLLAGDSNGYTF
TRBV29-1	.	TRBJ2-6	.	TGCAGCGTCTCAGTTGGGGCCAACGTCCTGACTTTC	CSVSVGANVLTF
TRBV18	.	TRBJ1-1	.	TGTGCCAGCCATGTTAAGGCGGGAGAGACTGAAGCTTTCTTT	CASHVKAGETEAFF
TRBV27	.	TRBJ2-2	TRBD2	TGTGCCAGCAGAGATGGACTAGCGGGAGGGCTTAATGCCGGGGAGCTGTTTTTT	CASRDGLAGGLNAGELFF
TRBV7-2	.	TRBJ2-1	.	TGTGCCAGCAGCTCCTATACAGGGTCCGATGAGCAGTTCTTC	CASSSYTGSDEQFF
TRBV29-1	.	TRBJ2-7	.	TGCAGCGTTGTATTCTCTCCGGGTTCCCCACCCTACGAGCAGTACTTC	CSVVFSPGSPPYEQYF
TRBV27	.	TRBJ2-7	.	TGTGCCAGCAGTTTACAAAACAGGGCCACCTACGAGCAGTACTTC	CASSLQNRATYEQYF
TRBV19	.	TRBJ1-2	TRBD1	TGTGCCAGTAGATTGAACAGGGGCTATGGCTACACCTTC	CASRLNRGYGYTF
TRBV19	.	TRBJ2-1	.	TGTGCCAGTCCATATCGGGGTATCAGTACCTACAATGAGCAGTTCTTC	CASPYRGISTYNEQFF
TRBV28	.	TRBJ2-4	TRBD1	TGTGCCAGCAGTTTGGGACAGTCAGACATTCAGTACTTC	CASSLGQSDIQYF
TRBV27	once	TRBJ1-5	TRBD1	TGTGCCAGCAGTTGGGACAGGGGTCAGCCCCAGCATTTT	CASSWDRGQPQHF
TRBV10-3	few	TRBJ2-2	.	TGTGCCATCAGTGAGTCTCCCTACACCGGGGAGCTGTTTTTT	CAISESPYTGELFF
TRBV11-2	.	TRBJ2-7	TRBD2	TGTGCCAGCAGCCAAATAGCGGGAGGGACGGGATACGAGCAGTACTTC	CASSQIAGGTGYEQYF
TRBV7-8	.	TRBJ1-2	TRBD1	TGTGCCAGCAGCGAAATCGGCAGGGGGAGGACGGAAAATGGCTACACCTTC	CASSEIGRGRTENGYTF
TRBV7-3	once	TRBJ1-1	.	TGTGCCAGCAGCGTCGACATCATGAACACTGAAGCTTTCTTT	CASSVDIMNTEAFF
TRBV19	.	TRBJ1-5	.	TGTGCCAGTAGTGTCCAGGGAGGGAGCAATCAGCCCCAGCATTTT	CASSVQGGSNQPQHF
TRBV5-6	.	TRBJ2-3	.	TGTGCCAGCAGACTGAGGATCCTAGCCGCAGATACGCAGTATTTT	CASRLRILAADTQYF
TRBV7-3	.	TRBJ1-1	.	TGTGCCAGCAGCTTAACAGGGGACACTGAAGCTTTCTTT	CASSLTGDTEAFF
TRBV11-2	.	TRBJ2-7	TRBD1	TGTGCCAGCAGCCTCCGGACAGGAGACCTCCTTTCCTACGAGCAGTACTTC	CASSLRTGDLLSYEQYF
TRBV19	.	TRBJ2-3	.	TGTGCCAGTAGTATTCAGTCCTCCACAGATACGCAGTATTTT	CASSIQSSTDTQYF
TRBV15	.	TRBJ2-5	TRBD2	TGTGCCACCAGCAGAGGACTAGCGGAAGAGACCCAGTACTTC	CATSRGLAEETQYF
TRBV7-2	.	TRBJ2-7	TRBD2	TGTGCCAGCAGGGGAGGGACGCGCGAGCAGTACTTC	CASRGGTREQYF
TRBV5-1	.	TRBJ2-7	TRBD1	TGCGCCAGCAGCTTGGCAGGGGGCTTCTCCTACGAGCAGTACTTC	CASSLAGGFSYEQYF
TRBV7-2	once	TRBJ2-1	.	TGTGCCAGCAGCCCAGGACTCGCTTTCAATGAGCAGTTCTTC	CASSPGLAFNEQFF
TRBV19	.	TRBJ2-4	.	TGTGCCAGTAGTATAATAGCGCCCCTAGCCAAAAACATTCAGTACTTC	CASSIIAPLAKNIQYF
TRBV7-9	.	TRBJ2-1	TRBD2	TGTGCCAGCAGCTCCCCCCTAGCGGAAGGAAATGAGCAGTTCTTC	CASSSPLAEGNEQFF
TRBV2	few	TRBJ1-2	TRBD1	TGTGCCAGCAGTTTGACAGGGGAGGGTGGCTACACCTTC	CASSLTGEGGYTF
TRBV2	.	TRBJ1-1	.	TGTGCCAGCTCCCCTGGGGCGCAAGCTTTCTTT	CASSPGAQAFF
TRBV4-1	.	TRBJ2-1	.	TGCGCCAGCAGCCAAGATCGGACTCCATGGTTCTACAATGAGCAGTTCTTC	CASSQDRTPWFYNEQFF
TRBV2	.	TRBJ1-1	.	TGTGCCAGCAGTGTCCAGGGTGAGAACACTGAAGCTTTCTTT	CASSVQGENTEAFF
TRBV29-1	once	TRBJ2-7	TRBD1	TGCAGCGTTCCCCCCGGGACAGGGTGGGGGCAGTACTTC	CSVPPGTGWGQYF
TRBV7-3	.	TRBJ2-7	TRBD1	TGTGCCAGCAGCTTAACGGCATGGACAGGCCCCTACGAGCAGTACTTC	CASSLTAWTGPYEQYF
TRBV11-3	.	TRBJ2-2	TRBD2	TGTGCCAGCAGCTCCCGGCTAGCGGACGCCGGGGAGCTGTTTTTT	CASSSRLADAGELFF
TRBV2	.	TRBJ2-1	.	TGTGCCAGCAGTGACGGCGGTTCAATGCAGTTCTTC	CASSDGGSMQFF